These T cell receptor beta chains were read from a single sample in a study of shared clonotypes between healthy human individuals. TCRdb's table, derived via immunoSEQ multiplex PCR, lists solely in-frame clones and lacks some. The sample holds around 2.1 million clones, about 93% seen once. The sequenced sample consisted of naive CD8+ T cells from PBMCs. These receptors all stem from a young man in good health. Some clones in this sample may be carry-over from other donors' samples. Each CDR3 is given with its conserved first and last residue. Each record gives: V gene, D gene, J gene, clone size, CDR3 DNA, CDR3 protein. A D gene is named only where the DNA matches it firmly. Some rows have no size entry. The others give once, few or many, or a class for an expanded clone.

TRBV14	.	TRBJ2-3	.	TGTGCCAGCAGTCCTACCGCTGGCACAGATACGCAGTATTTT	CASSPTAGTDTQYF
TRBV4-3	.	TRBJ1-2	.	TGCGCCAGCAGCCAAGACGACAGTAACTATGGCTACACCTTC	CASSQDDSNYGYTF
TRBV5-1	TRBD1	TRBJ2-7	.	TGCGCCAGCAGCGCCGACAGGGGAAGCTCCTACGAGCAGTACTTC	CASSADRGSSYEQYF
TRBV30	.	TRBJ1-2	.	TGTGCCTGGAGCGAGGGGGGGGCAAATGGCTACACCTTC	CAWSEGGANGYTF
TRBV27	.	TRBJ1-5	.	TGTGCCAGCAGTTCCCTTTGGGGCTTCAATCAGCCCCAGCATTTT	CASSSLWGFNQPQHF
TRBV4-1	.	TRBJ2-7	.	TGCGCCAGCAGCCAAGTCGACCGCTACGAGCAGTACTTC	CASSQVDRYEQYF
TRBV9	.	TRBJ1-2	.	TGTGCCAGCAGCGCGACAGGAGTGGTCTATGGCTACACCTTC	CASSATGVVYGYTF
TRBV27	.	TRBJ1-1	once	TGTGCCAGCAGTGGGAGGACACTAATTGGGAACACTGAAGCTTTCTTT	CASSGRTLIGNTEAFF
TRBV29-1	TRBD2	TRBJ2-3	.	TGCAGCGTAGATACTAGCGGGGGCTACCAAACTCGGGATACGCAGTATTTT	CSVDTSGGYQTRDTQYF
TRBV6-5	TRBD2	TRBJ2-1	.	TGTGCCAGCGGGACTAGCGGGAGTGCTGGCAATGAGCAGTTCTTC	CASGTSGSAGNEQFF
TRBV7-9	.	TRBJ2-1	once	TGTGCCAGCAGCTTCTTCGGCAAGAACCTGGGTAATGAGCAGTTCTTC	CASSFFGKNLGNEQFF
TRBV4-1	TRBD1	TRBJ2-7	.	TGCGCCAGCAGCCAAGATTTTACAGGGGTTTTCCACGAGCAGTACTTC	CASSQDFTGVFHEQYF
TRBV7-8	.	TRBJ2-7	.	TGTGCCAGCAGTGAGGAGCTGGAGTTCTACGAGCAGTACTTC	CASSEELEFYEQYF
TRBV27	.	TRBJ2-5	.	TGTGCCAGCAGTTCGGGACTCCCAGTGACCCAGTACTTC	CASSSGLPVTQYF
TRBV5-4	.	TRBJ1-1	.	TGTGCCAGCAGCTTATCCGGCAGAGCTTTCTTT	CASSLSGRAFF
TRBV7-9	.	TRBJ1-2	.	TGTGCCAGCAGCTTAAAAGGGTCGGGGCCCTTCTATGGCTACACCTTC	CASSLKGSGPFYGYTF
TRBV28	.	TRBJ1-1	once	TGTGCCAGCAGTCTCGGACTGATCATGAACACTGAAGCTTTCTTT	CASSLGLIMNTEAFF
TRBV5-8	TRBD2	TRBJ2-5	.	TGTGCCAGCAGCTTCGGACTAGCGGGAGAATCGGAGACCCAGTACTTC	CASSFGLAGESETQYF
TRBV28	.	TRBJ2-3	.	TGTGCCAGCAGCCCCAGGGGAAGGAGGTTCACAGATACGCAGTATTTT	CASSPRGRRFTDTQYF